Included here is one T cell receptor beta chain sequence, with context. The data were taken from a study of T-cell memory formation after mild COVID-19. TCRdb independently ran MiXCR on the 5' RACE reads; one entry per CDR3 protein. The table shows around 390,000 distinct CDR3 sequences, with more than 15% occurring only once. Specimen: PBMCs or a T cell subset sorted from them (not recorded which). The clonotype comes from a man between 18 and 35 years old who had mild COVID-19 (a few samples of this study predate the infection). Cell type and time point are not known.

The chain's CDR3 is CASSTGALNVETQYF. Written as DNA, the CDR3 is TGTGCCAGCAGTACCGGGGCCCTAAACGTGGAGACCCAGTACTTC. The chain has TRBV6-5 and TRBJ2-5; D may correspond to TRBD1 or TRBD2 (5 bases each). The CDR3 consists of 15 residues. Germline lookup yields CDR1 MNHEY and CDR2 SVGAGI. V shed 5 bases and J shed 5 bases, with 18 bases lying between them.